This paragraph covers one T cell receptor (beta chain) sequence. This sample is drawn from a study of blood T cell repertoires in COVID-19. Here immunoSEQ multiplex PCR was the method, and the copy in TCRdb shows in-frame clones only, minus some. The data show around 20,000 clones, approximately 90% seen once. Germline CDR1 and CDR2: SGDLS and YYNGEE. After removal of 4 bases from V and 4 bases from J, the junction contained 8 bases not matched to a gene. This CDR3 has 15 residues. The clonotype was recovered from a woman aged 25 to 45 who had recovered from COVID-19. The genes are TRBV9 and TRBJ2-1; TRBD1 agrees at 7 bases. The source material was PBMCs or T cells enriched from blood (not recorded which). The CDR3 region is CASSNRQGIYNEQFF. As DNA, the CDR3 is TGTGCCAGCAGCAACCGACAGGGTATATACAATGAGCAGTTCTTC.